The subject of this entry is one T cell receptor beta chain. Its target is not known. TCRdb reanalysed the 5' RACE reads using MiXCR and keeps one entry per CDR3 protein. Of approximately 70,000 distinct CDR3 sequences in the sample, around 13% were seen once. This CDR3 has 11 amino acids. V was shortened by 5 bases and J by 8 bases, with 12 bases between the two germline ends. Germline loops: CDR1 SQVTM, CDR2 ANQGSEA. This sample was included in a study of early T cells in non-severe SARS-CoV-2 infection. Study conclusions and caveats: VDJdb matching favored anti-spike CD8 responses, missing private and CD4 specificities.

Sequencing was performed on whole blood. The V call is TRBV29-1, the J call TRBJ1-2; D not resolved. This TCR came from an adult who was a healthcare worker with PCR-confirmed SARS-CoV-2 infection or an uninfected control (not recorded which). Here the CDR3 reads CSVPGVWGYTF. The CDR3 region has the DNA TGCAGCGTTCCAGGAGTCTGGGGCTACACCTTC.